The T cell receptor beta chain under discussion was sequenced for a study of regulatory dendritic cells for organ transplantation. CDR1 and CDR2 (germline): SGDLS, YYNGEE. The V end lost 0 bases, the J end lost 7 bases, and 7 bases lay between the germline ends. The CDR3 runs 13 residues. The study's findings and limits: Among resting subsets, memory CD8+ cells contained the most alloreactive clonotypes. Regulatory dendritic cells appeared to expand memory CD8+ clones less than mature ones.

Clones were read by immunoSEQ multiplex PCR, and TCRdb kept only the in-frame ones, dropping some. The sample carries approximately 9,300 clones, 80% recorded once. Sorted subsets were CFSE-labeled and cultured roughly five days with allogeneic dendritic cells. This clone came up a few times. Its antigen is unknown. The chain recombines TRBV9 with TRBJ2-2; D call uncertain. This clonotype was sampled from a human donor in good health. What was sequenced was memory CD4+ T cells from blood cultured with dendritic cells. Subset reported: CD45RO+ memory T cells. The CDR3 nucleotides are TGTGCCAGCAGCGTAGTCGTTAGCGGGGAGCTGTTTTTT. This sequence encodes CASSVVVSGELFF.